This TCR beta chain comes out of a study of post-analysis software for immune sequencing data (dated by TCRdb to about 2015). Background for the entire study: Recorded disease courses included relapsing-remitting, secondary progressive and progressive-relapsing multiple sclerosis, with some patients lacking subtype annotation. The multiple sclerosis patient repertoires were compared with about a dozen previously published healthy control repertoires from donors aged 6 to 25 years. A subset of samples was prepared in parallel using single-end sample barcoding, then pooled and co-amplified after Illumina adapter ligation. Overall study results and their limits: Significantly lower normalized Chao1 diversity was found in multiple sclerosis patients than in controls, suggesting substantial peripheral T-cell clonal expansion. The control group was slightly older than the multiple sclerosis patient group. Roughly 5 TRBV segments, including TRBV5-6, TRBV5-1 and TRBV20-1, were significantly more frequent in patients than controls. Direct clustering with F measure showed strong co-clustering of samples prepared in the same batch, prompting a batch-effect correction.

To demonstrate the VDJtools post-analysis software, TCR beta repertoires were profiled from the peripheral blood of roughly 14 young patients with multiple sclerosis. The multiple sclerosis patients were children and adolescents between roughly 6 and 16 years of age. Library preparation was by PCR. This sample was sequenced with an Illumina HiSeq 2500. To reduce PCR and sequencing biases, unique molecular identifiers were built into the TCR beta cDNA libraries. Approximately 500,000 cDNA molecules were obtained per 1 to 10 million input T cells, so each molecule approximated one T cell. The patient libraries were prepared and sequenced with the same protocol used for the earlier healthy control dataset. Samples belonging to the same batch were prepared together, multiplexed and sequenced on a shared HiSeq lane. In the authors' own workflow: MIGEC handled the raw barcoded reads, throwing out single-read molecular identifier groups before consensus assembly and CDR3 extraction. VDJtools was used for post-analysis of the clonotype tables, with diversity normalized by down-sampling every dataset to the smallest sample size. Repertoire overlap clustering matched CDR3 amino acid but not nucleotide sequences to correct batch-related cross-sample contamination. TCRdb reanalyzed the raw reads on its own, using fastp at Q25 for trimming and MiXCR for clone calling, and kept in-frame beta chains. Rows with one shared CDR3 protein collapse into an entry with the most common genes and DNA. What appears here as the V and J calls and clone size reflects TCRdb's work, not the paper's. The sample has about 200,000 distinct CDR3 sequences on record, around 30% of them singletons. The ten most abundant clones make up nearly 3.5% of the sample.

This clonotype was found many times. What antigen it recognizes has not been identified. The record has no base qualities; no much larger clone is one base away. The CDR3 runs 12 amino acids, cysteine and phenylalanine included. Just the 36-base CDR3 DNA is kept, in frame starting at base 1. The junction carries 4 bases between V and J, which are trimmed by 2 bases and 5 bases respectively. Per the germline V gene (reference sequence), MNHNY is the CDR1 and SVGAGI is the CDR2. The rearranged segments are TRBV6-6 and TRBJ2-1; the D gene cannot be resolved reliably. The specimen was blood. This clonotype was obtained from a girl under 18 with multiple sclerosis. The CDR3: CASSYRDNEQFF. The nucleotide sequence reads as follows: TGTGCCAGCAGTTACCGGGACAATGAGCAGTTCTTC.